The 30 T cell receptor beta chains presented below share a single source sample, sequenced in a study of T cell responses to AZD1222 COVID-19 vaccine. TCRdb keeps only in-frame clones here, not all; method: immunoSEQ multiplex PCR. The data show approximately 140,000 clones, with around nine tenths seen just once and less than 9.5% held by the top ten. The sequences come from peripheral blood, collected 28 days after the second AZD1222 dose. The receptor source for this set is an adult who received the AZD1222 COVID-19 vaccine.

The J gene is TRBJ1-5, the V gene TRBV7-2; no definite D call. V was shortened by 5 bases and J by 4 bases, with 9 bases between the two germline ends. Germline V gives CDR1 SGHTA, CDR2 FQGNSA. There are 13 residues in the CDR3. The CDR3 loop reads CASSTDLNQPQHF. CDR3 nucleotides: TGTGCCAGCAGCACGGACTTGAATCAGCCCCAGCATTTT.

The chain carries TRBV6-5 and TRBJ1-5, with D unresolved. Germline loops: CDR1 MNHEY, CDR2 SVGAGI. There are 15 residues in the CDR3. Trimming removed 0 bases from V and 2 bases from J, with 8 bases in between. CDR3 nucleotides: TGTGCCAGCAGTTACTCCGGCATGGGCAATCAGCCCCAGCATTTT. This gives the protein CASSYSGMGNQPQHF.

The CDR3 coding sequence is TGTGCCAGCAGCCACCAGGCGGGAGGGTACGAGCAGTACTTC. Amino acids: CASSHQAGGYEQYF. The chain couples TRBV27 to TRBJ2-7; TRBD2 matches 9 bases. This CDR3 comprises 14 residues. With 6 bases clipped from V and 4 bases from J, the junction kept 7 bases outside the gene matches. The V gene's germline CDR1 is MNHEY and CDR2 SMNVEV (reference sequence).

The CDR3 sequence is CASSPGGRGYGYTF. The CDR3 bases are TGCGCCAGCAGCCCGGGTGGCCGAGGGTATGGCTACACCTTC. This rearrangement joins TRBV5-1 to TRBJ1-2; D gene uncertain. Germline lookup yields CDR1 SGHRS and CDR2 YFSETQ. V lost 4 bases and J 5 bases, leaving 15 bases between the germline ends. The CDR3 loop spans 14 amino acids.

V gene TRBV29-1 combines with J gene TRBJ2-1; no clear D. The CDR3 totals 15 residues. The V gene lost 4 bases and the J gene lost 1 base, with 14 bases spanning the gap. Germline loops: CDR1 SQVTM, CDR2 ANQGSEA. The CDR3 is CSVAVSGRSYNEQFF. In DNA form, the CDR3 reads TGCAGCGTTGCGGTTTCAGGCAGGTCCTACAATGAGCAGTTCTTC.

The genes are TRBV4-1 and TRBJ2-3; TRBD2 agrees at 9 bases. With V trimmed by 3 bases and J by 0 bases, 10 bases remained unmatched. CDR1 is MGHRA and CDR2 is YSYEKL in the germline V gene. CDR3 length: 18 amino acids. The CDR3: CASSQVASGILSTDTQYF. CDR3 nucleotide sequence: TGCGCCAGCAGCCAGGTTGCTAGCGGGATTCTTAGCACAGATACGCAGTATTTT.

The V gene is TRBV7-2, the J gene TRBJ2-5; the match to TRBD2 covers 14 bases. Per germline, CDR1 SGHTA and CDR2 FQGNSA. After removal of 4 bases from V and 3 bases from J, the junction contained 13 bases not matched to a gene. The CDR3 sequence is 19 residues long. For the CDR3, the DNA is TGTGCCAGCAGCTCCCGACTAGCGGGAGGGAGTCTGCAGGAAGAGACCCAGTACTTC. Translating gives CASSSRLAGGSLQEETQYF.

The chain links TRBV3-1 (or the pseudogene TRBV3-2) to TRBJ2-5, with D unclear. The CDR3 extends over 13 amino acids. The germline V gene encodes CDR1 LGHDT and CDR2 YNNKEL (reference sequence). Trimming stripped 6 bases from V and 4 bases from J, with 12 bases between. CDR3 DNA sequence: TGTGCCAGCAGGCATCCCGGTAGAGAGACCCAGTACTTC. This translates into CASRHPGRETQYF.

The CDR3 coding sequence is TGTGCCAGCAGTTTAACGGTAGATGGCTACACCTTC. It encodes CASSLTVDGYTF. The chain combines TRBV28 with TRBJ1-2; unclear D gene. Trimming left V 2 bases short and J 6 bases short, with 7 bases between. CDR1 is MDHEN and CDR2 is SYDVKM in the germline V gene. This CDR3 region has 12 residues.

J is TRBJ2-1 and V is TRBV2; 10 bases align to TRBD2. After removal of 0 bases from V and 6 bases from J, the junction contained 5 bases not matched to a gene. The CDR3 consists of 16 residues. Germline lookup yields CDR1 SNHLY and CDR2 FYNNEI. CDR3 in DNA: TGTGCCAGCAGTGAAGCCAGCGGGAGGGCCGGCAATGAGCAGTTCTTC. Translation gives CASSEASGRAGNEQFF.

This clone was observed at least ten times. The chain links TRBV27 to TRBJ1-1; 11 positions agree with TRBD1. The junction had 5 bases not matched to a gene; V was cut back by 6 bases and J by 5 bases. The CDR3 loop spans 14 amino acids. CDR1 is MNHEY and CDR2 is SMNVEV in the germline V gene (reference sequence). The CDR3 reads CASRYGQGATEAFF. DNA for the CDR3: TGTGCCAGCAGATATGGACAGGGGGCGACTGAAGCTTTCTTT.

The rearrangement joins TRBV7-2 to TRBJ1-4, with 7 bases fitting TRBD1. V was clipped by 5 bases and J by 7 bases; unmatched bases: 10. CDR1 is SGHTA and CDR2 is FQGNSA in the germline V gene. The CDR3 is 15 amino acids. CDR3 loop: CASSIDRVLGEKLFF. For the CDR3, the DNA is TGTGCCAGCAGCATAGACAGGGTCCTCGGTGAAAAACTGTTTTTT.

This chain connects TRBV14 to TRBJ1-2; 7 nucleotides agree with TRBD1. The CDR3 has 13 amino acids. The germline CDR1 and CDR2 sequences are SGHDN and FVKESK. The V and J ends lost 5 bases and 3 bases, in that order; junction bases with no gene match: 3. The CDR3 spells CASSYGQDYGYTF. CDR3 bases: TGTGCCAGCAGCTATGGACAGGACTATGGCTACACCTTC.

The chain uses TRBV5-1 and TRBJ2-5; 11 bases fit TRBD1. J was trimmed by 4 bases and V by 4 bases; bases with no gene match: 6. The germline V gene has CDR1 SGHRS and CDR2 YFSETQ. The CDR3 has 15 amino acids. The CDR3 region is CASSPGQGGGETQYF. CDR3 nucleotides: TGCGCCAGCAGCCCGGGACAGGGGGGCGGAGAGACCCAGTACTTC. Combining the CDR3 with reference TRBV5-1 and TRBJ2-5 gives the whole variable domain KAGVTQTPRYLIKTRGQQVTLSCSPISGHRSVSWYQQTPGQGLQFLFEYFSETQRNKGNFPGRFSGRQFSNSRSEMNVSTLELGDSALYLCASSPGQGGGETQYFGPGTRLLVL.

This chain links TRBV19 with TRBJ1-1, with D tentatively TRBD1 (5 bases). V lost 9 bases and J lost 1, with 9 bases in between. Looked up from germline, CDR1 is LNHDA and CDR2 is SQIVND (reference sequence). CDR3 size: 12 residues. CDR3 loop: CASGTGNTEAFF. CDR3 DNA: TGTGCCAGCGGTACAGGGAACACTGAAGCTTTCTTT.

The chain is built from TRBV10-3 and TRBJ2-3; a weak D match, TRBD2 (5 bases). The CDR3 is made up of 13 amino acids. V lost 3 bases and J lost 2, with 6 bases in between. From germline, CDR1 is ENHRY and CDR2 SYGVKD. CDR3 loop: CAISDRDTDTQYF. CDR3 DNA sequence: TGTGCCATCAGTGACCGGGACACAGATACGCAGTATTTT.

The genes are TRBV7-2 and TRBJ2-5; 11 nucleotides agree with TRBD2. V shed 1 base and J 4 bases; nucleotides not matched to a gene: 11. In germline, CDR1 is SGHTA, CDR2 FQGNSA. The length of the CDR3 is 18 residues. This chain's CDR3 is CASSLEPLIAGGLETQYF. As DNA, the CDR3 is TGTGCCAGCAGCTTAGAGCCCCTGATAGCGGGGGGGTTAGAGACCCAGTACTTC.

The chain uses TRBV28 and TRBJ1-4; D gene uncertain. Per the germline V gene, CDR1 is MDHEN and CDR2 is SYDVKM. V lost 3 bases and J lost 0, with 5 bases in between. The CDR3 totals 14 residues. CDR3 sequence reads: CASSLAATNEKLFF. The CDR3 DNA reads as TGTGCCAGCAGTTTGGCGGCAACTAATGAAAAACTGTTTTTT.

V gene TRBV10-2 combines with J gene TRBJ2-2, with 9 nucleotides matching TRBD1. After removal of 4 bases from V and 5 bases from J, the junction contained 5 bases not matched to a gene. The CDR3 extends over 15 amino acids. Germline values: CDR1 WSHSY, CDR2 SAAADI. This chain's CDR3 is CASSGWTGETGELFF. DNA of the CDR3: TGCGCCAGCAGTGGTTGGACAGGGGAAACCGGGGAGCTGTTTTTT.

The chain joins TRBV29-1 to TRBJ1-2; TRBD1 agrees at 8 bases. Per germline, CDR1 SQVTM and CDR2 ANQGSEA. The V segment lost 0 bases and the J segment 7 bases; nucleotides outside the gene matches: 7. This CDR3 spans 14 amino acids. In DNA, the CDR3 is TGCAGCGTTGAAGATCTTCCAGGGGGCCGTGGCTACACCTTC. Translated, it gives CSVEDLPGGRGYTF.

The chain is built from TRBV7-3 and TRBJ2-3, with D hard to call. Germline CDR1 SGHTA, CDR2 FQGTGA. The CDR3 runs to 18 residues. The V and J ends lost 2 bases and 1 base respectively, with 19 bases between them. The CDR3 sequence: CASSLDGHWPTRTDTQYF. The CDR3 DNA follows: TGTGCCAGCAGCTTAGATGGTCATTGGCCGACCCGCACAGATACGCAGTATTTT.

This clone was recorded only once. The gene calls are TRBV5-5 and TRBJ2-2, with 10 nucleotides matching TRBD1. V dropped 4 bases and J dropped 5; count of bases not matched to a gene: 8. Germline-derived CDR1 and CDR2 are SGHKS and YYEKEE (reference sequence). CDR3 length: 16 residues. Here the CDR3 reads CASSLQTGGITGELFF. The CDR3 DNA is TGTGCCAGCAGCCTCCAGACAGGGGGCATAACCGGGGAGCTGTTTTTT.

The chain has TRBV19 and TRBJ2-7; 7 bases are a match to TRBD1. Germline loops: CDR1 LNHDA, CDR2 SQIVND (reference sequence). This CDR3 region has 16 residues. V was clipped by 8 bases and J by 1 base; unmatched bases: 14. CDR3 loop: CASSVAGTEFSYEQYF. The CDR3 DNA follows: TGTGCCAGTTCCGTCGCCGGGACAGAGTTTTCCTACGAGCAGTACTTC.

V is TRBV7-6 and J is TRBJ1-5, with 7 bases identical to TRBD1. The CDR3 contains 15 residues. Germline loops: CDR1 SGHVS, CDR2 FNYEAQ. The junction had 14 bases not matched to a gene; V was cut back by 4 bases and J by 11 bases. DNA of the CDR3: TGTGCCAGCAGCTCTACAGGGGTCCCCTCATCGGCCCAGCATTTT. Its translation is CASSSTGVPSSAQHF.

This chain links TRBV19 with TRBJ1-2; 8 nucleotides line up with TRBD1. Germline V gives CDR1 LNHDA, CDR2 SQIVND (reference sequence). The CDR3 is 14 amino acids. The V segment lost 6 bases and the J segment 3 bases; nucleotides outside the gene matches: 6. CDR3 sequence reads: CASRAQGAHYGYTF. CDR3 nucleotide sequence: TGTGCCAGTAGGGCGCAGGGGGCGCACTATGGCTACACCTTC.

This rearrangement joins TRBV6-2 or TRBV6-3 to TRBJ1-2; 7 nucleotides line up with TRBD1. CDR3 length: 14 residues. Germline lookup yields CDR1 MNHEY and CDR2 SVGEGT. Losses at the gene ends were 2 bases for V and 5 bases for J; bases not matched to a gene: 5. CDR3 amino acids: CASSYDGTAYGYTF. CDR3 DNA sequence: TGTGCCAGCAGTTACGACGGGACAGCATATGGCTACACCTTC.

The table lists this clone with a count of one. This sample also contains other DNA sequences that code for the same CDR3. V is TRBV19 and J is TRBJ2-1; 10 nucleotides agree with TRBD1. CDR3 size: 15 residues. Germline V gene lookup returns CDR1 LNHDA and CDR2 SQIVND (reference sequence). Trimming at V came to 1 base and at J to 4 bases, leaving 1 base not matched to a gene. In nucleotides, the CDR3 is TGTGCCAGTAGTATAGGGACAGGGGGGTACAATGAGCAGTTCTTC. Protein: CASSIGTGGYNEQFF.

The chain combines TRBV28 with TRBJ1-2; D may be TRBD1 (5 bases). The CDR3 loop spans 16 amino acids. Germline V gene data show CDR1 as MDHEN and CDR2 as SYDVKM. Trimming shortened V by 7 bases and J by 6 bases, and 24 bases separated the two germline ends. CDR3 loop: CASTFAKGFETDGYTF. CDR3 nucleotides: TGTGCCAGCACTTTCGCAAAGGGGTTTGAGACGGATGGCTACACCTTC.

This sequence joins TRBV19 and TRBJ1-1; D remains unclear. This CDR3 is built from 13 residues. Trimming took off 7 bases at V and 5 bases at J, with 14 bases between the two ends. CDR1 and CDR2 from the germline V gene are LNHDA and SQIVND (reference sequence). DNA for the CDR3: TGTGCCAGTACTTGGAGGGAGGGAACTGAAGCTTTCTTT. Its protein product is CASTWREGTEAFF. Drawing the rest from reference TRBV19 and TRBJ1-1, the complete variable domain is DGGITQSPKYLFRKEGQNVTLSCEQNLNHDAMYWYRQDPGQGLRLIYYSQIVNDFQKGDIAEGYSVSREKKESFPLTVTSAQKNPTAFYLCASTWREGTEAFFGQGTRLTVV.

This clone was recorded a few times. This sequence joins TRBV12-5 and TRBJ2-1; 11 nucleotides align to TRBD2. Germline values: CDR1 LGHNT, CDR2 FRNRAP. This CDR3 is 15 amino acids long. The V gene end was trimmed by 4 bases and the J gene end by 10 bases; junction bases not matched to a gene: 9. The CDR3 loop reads CASGSTSGIVGEQFF. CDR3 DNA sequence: TGTGCTAGTGGTTCGACTAGCGGGATTGTCGGGGAGCAGTTCTTC.